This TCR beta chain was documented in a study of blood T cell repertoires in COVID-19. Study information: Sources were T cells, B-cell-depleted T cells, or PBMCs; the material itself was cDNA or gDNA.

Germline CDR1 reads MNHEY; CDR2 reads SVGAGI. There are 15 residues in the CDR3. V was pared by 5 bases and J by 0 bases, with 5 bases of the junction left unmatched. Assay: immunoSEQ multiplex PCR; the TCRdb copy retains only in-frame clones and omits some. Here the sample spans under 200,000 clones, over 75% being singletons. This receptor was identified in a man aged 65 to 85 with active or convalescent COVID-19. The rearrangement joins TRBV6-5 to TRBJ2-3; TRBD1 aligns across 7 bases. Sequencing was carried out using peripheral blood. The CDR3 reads CASSRNRGSTDTQYF. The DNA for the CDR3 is TGTGCCAGCAGTCGGAACAGGGGTAGCACAGATACGCAGTATTTT.